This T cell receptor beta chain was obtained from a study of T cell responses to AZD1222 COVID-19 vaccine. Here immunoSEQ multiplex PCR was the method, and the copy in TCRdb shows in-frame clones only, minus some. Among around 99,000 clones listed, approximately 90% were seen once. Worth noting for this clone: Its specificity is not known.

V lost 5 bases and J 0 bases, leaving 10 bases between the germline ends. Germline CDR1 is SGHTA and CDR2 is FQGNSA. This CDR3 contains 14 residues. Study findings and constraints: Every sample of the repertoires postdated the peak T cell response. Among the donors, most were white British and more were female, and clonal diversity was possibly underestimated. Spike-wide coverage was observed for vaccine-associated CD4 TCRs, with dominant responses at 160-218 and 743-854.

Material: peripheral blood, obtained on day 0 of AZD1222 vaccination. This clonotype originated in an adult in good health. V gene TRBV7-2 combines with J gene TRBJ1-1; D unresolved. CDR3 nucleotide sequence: TGTGCCAGCAGCCTTAGACTCATGAACACTGAAGCTTTCTTT. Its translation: CASSLRLMNTEAFF.